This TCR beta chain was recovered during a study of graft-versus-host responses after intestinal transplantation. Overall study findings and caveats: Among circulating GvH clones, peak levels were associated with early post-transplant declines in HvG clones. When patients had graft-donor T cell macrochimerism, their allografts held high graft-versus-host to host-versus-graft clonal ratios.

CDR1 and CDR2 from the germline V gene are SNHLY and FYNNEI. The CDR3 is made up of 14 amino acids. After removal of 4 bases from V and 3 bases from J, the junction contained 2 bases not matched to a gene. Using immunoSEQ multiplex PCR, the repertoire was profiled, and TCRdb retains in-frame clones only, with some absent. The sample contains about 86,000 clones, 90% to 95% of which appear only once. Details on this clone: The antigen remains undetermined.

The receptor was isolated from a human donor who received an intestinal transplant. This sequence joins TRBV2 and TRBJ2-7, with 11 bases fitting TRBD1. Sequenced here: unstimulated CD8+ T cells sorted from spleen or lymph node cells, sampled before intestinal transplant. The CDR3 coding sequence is TGTGCCAGCAGTGCCGGGACAGGGGGCTACGAGCAGTACTTC. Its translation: CASSAGTGGYEQYF.